The clone carrying this T cell receptor (beta chain) has more than one count but fewer than ten. Its antigen is still unknown. The data are from a study of T-cell reconstitution after alpha-beta-depleted transplantation in children. Unique molecular identifiers were used to barcode this TCRbeta library. One entry per CDR3 protein results from TCRdb running MiXCR on the PCR reads. The data show about 980,000 distinct CDR3 sequences, around 30% seen once. Study findings and constraints: T-cell counts and diversity at one year post-transplant came mainly from newly produced T cells. Recipient T cells and thymic progenitors that survived were the source of the high TCRbeta diversity seen at day 60 in some patients. At around two months after transplant, the alpha-beta T cells were reportedly derived from several hundred expanded clones that came from non-depleted graft cells.

Deletions cut 7 bases from V and 3 bases from J, with 13 bases between. CDR3 length equals 15 residues. CDR1 is MGHDK, CDR2 SYGVNS, per germline. The J gene is TRBJ1-6, the V gene TRBV25-1; maybe TRBD1 (6 bases). Sample: PBMCs, mostly from graft donor cells, taken 360 days after TCRalphabeta/CD19-depleted stem cell transplant. The TCR was taken from a boy in the first two years of life who had a stem cell transplant for SCID, so the T cells may come from the graft donor. CDR3 residues: CASTEGQNYNSPLHF. The DNA of the CDR3 is TGTGCCAGCACCGAAGGACAGAACTATAATTCACCCCTCCACTTT.